The table lists the clone carrying this T cell receptor beta chain with a count of one. Germline V CDR1 and CDR2: MNHNS, SASEGT. The CDR3 has 15 residues. Trimming cost V 4 bases and J 1 base, with 11 bases left between them. Method: immunoSEQ multiplex PCR; TCRdb's copy keeps in-frame clones and lacks some. The sample shows approximately 53,000 clones, approximately 92% of them seen only once. The entry originates in a study of T cell changes during pregnancy in multiple sclerosis. This sequence joins TRBV6-1 and TRBJ1-5; no definite D call. Source: CD4+ T cells from peripheral blood mononuclear cells, taken in the third trimester of pregnancy. The TCR sequence derives from a female donor with multiple sclerosis, enrolled in a pregnancy study. The CDR3 nucleotides are TGTGCCAGCAGTGTCCTTCGGGGAAGCAATCAGCCCCAGCATTTT. Amino acid sequence: CASSVLRGSNQPQHF.